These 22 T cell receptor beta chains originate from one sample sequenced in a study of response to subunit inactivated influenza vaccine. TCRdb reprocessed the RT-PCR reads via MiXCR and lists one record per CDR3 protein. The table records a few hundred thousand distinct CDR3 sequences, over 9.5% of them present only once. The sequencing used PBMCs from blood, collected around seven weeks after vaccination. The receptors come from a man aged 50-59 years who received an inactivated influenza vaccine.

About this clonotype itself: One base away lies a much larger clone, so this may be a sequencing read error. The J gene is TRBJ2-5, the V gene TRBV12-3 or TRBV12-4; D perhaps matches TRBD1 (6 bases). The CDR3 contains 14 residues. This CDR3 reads CASSLQGRGETHYF. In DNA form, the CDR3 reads TGTGCCAGCAGTCTACAGGGACGGGGAGAGACCCATTACTTC.

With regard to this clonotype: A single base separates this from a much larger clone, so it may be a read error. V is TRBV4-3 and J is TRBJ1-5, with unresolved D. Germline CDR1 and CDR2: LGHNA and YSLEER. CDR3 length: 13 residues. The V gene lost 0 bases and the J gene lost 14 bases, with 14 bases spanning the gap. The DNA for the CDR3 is TGCGCCAGCAGCCAAGATACGTGGAGTCCCAAGCATTTT. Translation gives CASSQDTWSPKHF.

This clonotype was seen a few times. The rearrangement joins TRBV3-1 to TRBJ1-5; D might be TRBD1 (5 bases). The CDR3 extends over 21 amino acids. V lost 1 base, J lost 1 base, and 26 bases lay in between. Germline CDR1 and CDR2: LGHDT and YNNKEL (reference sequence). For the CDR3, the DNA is TGTGCCAGCAGCCAAGTTCGTTTAAGGTCGAGAGGGGCGTTGAGCAATCAGCCCCAGCATTTT. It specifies CASSQVRLRSRGALSNQPQHF. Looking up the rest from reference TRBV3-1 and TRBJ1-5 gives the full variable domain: DTAVSQTPKYLVTQMGNDKSIKCEQNLGHDTMYWYKQDSKKFLKIMFSYNNKELIINETVPNRFSPKSPDKAHLNLHINSLELGDSAVYFCASSQVRLRSRGALSNQPQHFGDGTRLSIL.

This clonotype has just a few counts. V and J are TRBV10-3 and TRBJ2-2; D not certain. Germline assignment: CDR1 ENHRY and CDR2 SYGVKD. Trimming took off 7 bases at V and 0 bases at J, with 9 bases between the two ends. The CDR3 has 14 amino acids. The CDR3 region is CAITGPTNTGELFF. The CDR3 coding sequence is TGTGCCATCACTGGACCCACGAACACCGGGGAGCTGTTTTTT.

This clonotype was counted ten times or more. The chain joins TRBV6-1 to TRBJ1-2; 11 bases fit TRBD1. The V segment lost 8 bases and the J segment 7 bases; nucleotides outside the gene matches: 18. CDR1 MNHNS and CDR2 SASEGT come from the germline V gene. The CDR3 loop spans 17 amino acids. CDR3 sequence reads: CASLPRTGGVLSPGYTF. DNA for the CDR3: TGTGCCAGCTTACCCAGGACAGGGGGCGTTCTATCGCCTGGCTACACCTTC.

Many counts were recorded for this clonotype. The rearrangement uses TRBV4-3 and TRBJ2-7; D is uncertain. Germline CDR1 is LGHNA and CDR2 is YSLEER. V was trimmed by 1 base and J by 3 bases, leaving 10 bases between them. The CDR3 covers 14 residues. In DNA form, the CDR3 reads TGCGCCAGCAGCCAAGGGTCCGTGGGCTACGAGCAGTACTTC. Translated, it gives CASSQGSVGYEQYF.

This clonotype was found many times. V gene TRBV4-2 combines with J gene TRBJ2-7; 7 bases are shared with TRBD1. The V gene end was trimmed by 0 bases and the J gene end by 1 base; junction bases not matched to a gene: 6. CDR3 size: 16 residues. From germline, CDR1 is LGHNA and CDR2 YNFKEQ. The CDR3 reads CASSQEVRQGSYEQYF. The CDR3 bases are TGTGCCAGCAGCCAAGAAGTTAGACAGGGATCCTACGAGCAGTACTTC.

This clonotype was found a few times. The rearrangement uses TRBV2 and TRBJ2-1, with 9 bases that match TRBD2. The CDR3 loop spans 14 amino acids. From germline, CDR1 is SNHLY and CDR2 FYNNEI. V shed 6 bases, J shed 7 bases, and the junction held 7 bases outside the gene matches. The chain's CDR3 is CASRQSGGFNEQFF. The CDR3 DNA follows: TGTGCCAGCAGGCAAAGCGGGGGGTTTAATGAGCAGTTCTTC.

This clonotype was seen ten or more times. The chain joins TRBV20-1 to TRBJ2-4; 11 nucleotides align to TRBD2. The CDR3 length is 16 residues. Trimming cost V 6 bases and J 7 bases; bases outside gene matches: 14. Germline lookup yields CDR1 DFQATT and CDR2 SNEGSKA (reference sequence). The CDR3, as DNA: TGCAGTGCGGAGTCACTAGCGGGGGACCCCAGTAACATTCAGTACTTC. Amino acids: CSAESLAGDPSNIQYF.

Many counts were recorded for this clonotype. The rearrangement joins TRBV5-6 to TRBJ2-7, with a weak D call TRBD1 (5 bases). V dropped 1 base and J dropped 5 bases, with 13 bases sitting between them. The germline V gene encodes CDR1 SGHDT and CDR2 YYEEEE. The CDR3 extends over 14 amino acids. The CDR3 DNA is TGTGCCAGCAGCTTGATAACAGGCCTACACGAGCAGTACTTC. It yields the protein CASSLITGLHEQYF.

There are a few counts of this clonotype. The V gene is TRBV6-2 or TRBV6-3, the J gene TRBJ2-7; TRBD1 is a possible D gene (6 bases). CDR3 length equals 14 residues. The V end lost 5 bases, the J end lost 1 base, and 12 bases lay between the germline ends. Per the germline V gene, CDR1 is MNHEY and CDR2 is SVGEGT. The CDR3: CASSRTAASYEQYF. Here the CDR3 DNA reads TGTGCCAGCAGTAGGACAGCCGCTTCCTACGAGCAGTACTTC.

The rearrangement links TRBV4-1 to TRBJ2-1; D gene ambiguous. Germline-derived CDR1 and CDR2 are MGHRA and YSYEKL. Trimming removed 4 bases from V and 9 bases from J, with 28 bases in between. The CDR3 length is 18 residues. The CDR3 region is CASSLQSQTGSLLGEQFF. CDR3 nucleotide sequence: TGCGCCAGCAGCCTTCAGAGCCAGACCGGGTCTCTTTTGGGTGAGCAGTTCTTC.

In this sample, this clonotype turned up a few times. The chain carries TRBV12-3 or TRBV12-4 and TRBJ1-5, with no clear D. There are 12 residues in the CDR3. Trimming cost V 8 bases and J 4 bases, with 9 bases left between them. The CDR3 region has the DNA TGTGCCAGCGGCGCCCCAAATCAGCCCCAGCATTTT. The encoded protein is CASGAPNQPQHF.

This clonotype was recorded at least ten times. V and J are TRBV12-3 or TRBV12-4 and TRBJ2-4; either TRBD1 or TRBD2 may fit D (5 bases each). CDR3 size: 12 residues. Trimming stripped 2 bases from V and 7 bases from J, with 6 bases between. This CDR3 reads CASSLWGNIQYF. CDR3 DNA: TGTGCCAGCAGTTTATGGGGGAACATTCAGTACTTC.

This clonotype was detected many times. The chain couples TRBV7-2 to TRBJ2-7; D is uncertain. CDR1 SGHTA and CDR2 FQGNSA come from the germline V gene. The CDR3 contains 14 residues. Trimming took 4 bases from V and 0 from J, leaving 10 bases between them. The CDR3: CASSSFADSYEQYF. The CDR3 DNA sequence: TGTGCCAGCAGCTCTTTCGCCGACTCCTACGAGCAGTACTTC.

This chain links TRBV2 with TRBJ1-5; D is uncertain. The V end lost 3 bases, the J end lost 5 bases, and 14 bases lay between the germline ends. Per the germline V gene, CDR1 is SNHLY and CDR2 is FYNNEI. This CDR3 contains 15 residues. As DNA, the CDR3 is TGTGCCAGCAGTGATGCGACTTCCCTGGATCAGCCCCAGCATTTT. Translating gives CASSDATSLDQPQHF.

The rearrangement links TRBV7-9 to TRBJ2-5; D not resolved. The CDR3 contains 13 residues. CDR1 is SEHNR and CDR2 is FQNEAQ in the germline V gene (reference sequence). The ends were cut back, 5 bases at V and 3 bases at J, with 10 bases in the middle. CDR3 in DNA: TGTGCCAGCAGCGCCCGGACGGAAGAGACCCAGTACTTC. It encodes CASSARTEETQYF.

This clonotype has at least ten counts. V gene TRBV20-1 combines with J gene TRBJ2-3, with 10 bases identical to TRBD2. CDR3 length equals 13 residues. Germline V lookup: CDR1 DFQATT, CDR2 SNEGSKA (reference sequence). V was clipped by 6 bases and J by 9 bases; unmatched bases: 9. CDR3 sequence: CSAPPSGSRTQYF. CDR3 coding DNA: TGCAGTGCCCCTCCTAGCGGGAGCCGAACGCAGTATTTT.

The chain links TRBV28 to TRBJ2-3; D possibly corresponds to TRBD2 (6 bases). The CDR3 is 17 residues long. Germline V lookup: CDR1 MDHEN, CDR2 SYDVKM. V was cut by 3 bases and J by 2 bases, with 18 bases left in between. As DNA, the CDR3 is TGTGCCAGCAGTTTTGGAGGGTTAGCGGAGGACACAGATACGCAGTATTTT. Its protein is CASSFGGLAEDTDTQYF. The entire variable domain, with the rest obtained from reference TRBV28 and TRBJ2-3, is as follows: DVKVTQSSRYLVKRTGEKVFLECVQDMDHENMFWYRQDPGLGLRLIYFSYDVKMKEKGDIPEGYSVSREKKERFSLILESASTNQTSMYLCASSFGGLAEDTDTQYFGPGTRLTVL.

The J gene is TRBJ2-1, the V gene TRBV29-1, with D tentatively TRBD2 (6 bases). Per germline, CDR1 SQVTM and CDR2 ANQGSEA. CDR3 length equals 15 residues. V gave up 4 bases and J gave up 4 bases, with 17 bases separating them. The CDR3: CSVGPPVGGYNEQFF. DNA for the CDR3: TGCAGCGTTGGCCCCCCTGTTGGGGGGTACAATGAGCAGTTCTTC.

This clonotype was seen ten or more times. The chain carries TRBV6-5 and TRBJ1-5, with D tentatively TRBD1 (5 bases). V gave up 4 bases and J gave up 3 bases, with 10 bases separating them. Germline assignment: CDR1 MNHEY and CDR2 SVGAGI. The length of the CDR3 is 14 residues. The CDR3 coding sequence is TGTGCCAGCAGTTCCAGGGCCCCCAATCAGCCCCAGCATTTT. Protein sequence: CASSSRAPNQPQHF.

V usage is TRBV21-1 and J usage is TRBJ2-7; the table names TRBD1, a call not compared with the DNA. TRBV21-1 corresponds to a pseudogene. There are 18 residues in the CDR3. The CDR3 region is CASSLGTGGGMASYEQYF. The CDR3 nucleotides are TGTGCCAGCAGCTTGGGGACTGGGGGTGGAATGGCCTCCTACGAGCAGTACTTC.